The 25 T cell receptor beta chains given below trace back to one sample, sequenced in a study of CD8 T cells in ankylosing spondylitis. One entry per CDR3 protein, called by TCRdb with MiXCR from the 5' RACE reads. The top ten clones hold approximately 6.6% of a sample with about 220,000 distinct CDR3 sequences, roughly 25% of them seen once. The sample consisted of blood, either unsorted or a sorted T cell fraction (not recorded which). The receptors were sampled from a male donor with ankylosing spondylitis or in good health (not recorded which).

This clonotype has a count of ten or more. The genes are TRBV28 and TRBJ2-7; 10 nucleotides agree with TRBD1. The ends lost 5 bases at V and 5 bases at J; junction bases unmatched: 9. There are 15 residues in the CDR3. CDR1 is MDHEN, CDR2 SYDVKM, per germline. The CDR3 nucleotides are TGTGCCAGCAGTAGCGGACAGGGGGGCAAAAACGAGCAGTACTTC. Its translation is CASSSGQGGKNEQYF.

The rearrangement uses TRBV20-1 and TRBJ2-7, with 9 bases identical to TRBD1. The CDR3 is 14 residues long. V shed 0 bases and J 3 bases; nucleotides not matched to a gene: 3. CDR1 and CDR2 from the germline V gene are DFQATT and SNEGSKA (reference sequence). CDR3 loop: CSARDGQGFYEQYF. In DNA, the CDR3 is TGCAGTGCTAGAGATGGACAGGGGTTCTACGAGCAGTACTTC.

The chain joins TRBV5-6 to TRBJ2-2; D might be TRBD2 (5 bases). Trimming shortened V by 2 bases and J by 6 bases, and 8 bases separated the two germline ends. This CDR3 region has 13 residues. In germline, CDR1 is SGHDT, CDR2 YYEEEE. The CDR3 region is CASSFTRAGELFF. The CDR3 DNA is TGTGCCAGCAGCTTCACGCGGGCCGGGGAGCTGTTTTTT.

The chain is built from TRBV20-1 and TRBJ2-2, with D possibly TRBD2 on 6 matching bases. The V end lost 3 bases, the J end lost 4 bases, and 15 bases lay between the germline ends. The CDR3 is 15 residues long. In germline, CDR1 is DFQATT, CDR2 SNEGSKA (reference sequence). DNA of the CDR3: TGCAGTGCTAGCCCTTCTAGCGTATCCACCGGGGAGCTGTTTTTT. Its translation: CSASPSSVSTGELFF.

In its sample, this clonotype was seen a few times. The chain employs TRBV6-1 and TRBJ1-2; no reliable D call. V lost 1 base and J lost 4, with 7 bases in between. The V gene's germline CDR1 is MNHNS and CDR2 SASEGT. This CDR3 has 13 amino acids. The CDR3 DNA reads as TGTGCCAGCAGTGAAGGGACGTTCTATGGCTACACCTTC. This sequence encodes CASSEGTFYGYTF.

This clonotype occurred a few times. The chain carries TRBV19 and TRBJ2-2; no clear D. The V end lost 10 bases, the J end lost 6 bases, and 6 bases lay between the germline ends. The CDR3 sequence is 10 residues long. The V gene's germline CDR1 is LNHDA and CDR2 SQIVND (reference sequence). For the CDR3, the DNA is TGTGCCACCCGCTCCGGGGAGCTGTTTTTT. It encodes CATRSGELFF. The variable domain in full, with the rest retrieved from reference TRBV19 and TRBJ2-2, is DGGITQSPKYLFRKEGQNVTLSCEQNLNHDAMYWYRQDPGQGLRLIYYSQIVNDFQKGDIAEGYSVSREKKESFPLTVTSAQKNPTAFYLCATRSGELFFGEGSRLTVL.

This clonotype was recorded at least ten times. This chain links TRBV29-1 with TRBJ1-1; D is unresolved. Germline CDR1 is SQVTM and CDR2 is ANQGSEA. V was shortened by 5 bases and J by 0 bases, with 10 bases between the two germline ends. The CDR3 is 13 amino acids. The CDR3 bases are TGCAGCGTTATGGGTCAGTTGAACACTGAAGCTTTCTTT. As protein: CSVMGQLNTEAFF.

Regarding this clonotype: One end of the junction varies from germline; a read error may be responsible. The chain is built from TRBV27 and TRBJ2-7; D ambiguous. This CDR3 has 13 residues. The germline V gene has CDR1 MNHEY and CDR2 SMNVEV (reference sequence). The CDR3 region has the DNA TGTGCCAGCAGTTTAGGCAGCTCCTACGGGCAGTACTTC. Protein: CASSLGSSYGQYF.

In DNA form, the CDR3 reads TGCAGCGTCCTCATAGTAGAGGGTTACAATGAGCAGTTCTTC. Encoded protein: CSVLIVEGYNEQFF. This sequence joins TRBV29-1 and TRBJ2-1; D perhaps matches TRBD2 (5 bases). The CDR3 sequence is 14 residues long. Per the germline V gene, CDR1 is SQVTM and CDR2 is ANQGSEA. V was pared by 6 bases and J by 4 bases, with 16 bases between.

This clonotype was seen many times. The J gene is TRBJ2-1, the V gene TRBV4-1; D call uncertain. The ends were cut back, 3 bases at V and 6 bases at J, with 9 bases in the middle. The CDR3 runs to 13 residues. The germline gives CDR1 MGHRA, CDR2 YSYEKL. For the CDR3, the DNA is TGCGCCAGCAGCCACCGGACCGCCAATGAGCAGTTCTTC. It specifies CASSHRTANEQFF.

Ten or more counts support this clonotype. CDR3 sequence: CASSQTSGRKFTYEQYF. Here the CDR3 DNA reads TGCGCCAGCAGCCAGACTAGCGGGAGGAAGTTTACCTACGAGCAGTACTTC. The J gene is TRBJ2-7, the V gene TRBV4-3, with 13 nucleotides matching TRBD2. J lost 2 bases, V lost 3 bases, and 7 bases had no gene match. In germline, CDR1 is LGHNA, CDR2 YSLEER. The CDR3 loop spans 17 amino acids.

CDR3 sequence: CSARRTSGTSYEQYF. The CDR3 DNA sequence: TGCAGTGCTAGACGCACTAGCGGGACCTCCTACGAGCAGTACTTC. The chain employs TRBV20-1 and TRBJ2-7, with TRBD2 matching over 10 bases. This CDR3 is built from 15 residues. J gave up 0 bases and V 2 bases, and 4 bases lay outside the gene matches. Germline CDR1 DFQATT, CDR2 SNEGSKA (reference sequence).

This clonotype was seen repeatedly, ten times or more. The genes are TRBV20-1 and TRBJ1-4, with 7 nucleotides matching TRBD1. Germline CDR1 is DFQATT and CDR2 is SNEGSKA (reference sequence). This CDR3 is 13 amino acids long. CDR3 in amino acids: CSAPGQPNEKLFF. CDR3 DNA: TGCAGCGCTCCGGGACAGCCTAATGAAAAACTGTTTTTT.

This clonotype was observed at least ten times. The V and J genes are TRBV7-2 and TRBJ2-1, with D perhaps TRBD2 (5 bases). There are 12 residues in the CDR3. V lost 7 bases to trimming and J lost 8 bases, with 12 bases between them. From germline, CDR1 is SGHTA and CDR2 FQGNSA. For the CDR3, the DNA is TGTGCCAGCAAATGGGCCGGGGATGAGCAGTTCTTC. Encoded protein: CASKWAGDEQFF.

In this sample, this clonotype turned up many times. This chain joins TRBV20-1 and TRBJ2-7; the D is unclear. Germline CDR1 reads DFQATT; CDR2 reads SNEGSKA (reference sequence). The CDR3 consists of 15 residues. V dropped 3 bases and J dropped 2 bases, with 17 bases sitting between them. The CDR3: CSASGLRRRTYEQYF. The CDR3 DNA is TGCAGTGCTAGTGGATTGCGGCGGCGGACCTACGAGCAGTACTTC.

This rearrangement joins TRBV29-1 to TRBJ1-5; D is unresolved. Trimming stripped 3 bases from V and 3 bases from J, with 9 bases between. This CDR3 comprises 13 residues. From germline, CDR1 is SQVTM and CDR2 ANQGSEA. CDR3 DNA: TGCAGCGTTGATTCGGGGAACAATCAGCCCCAGCATTTT. The encoded protein is CSVDSGNNQPQHF.

This clonotype was recorded a few times. J is TRBJ2-1 and V is TRBV20-1, with D maybe TRBD1 (6 bases). CDR3 size: 15 residues. V was shortened by 3 bases and J by 0 bases, with 12 bases between the two germline ends. Germline values: CDR1 DFQATT, CDR2 SNEGSKA (reference sequence). The CDR3 reads CSARGAASSYNEQFF. CDR3 in DNA: TGCAGTGCTAGGGGGGCGGCTAGCTCCTACAATGAGCAGTTCTTC.

This chain joins TRBV5-1 and TRBJ2-5; 9 bases are a match to TRBD2. CDR3 length: 15 amino acids. V shed 0 bases and J 3 bases; nucleotides not matched to a gene: 3. Germline V gene lookup returns CDR1 SGHRS and CDR2 YFSETQ. The CDR3 nucleotides are TGCGCCAGCAGCTTGGCTAGCGGGACCGAAGAGACCCAGTACTTC. It is translated as CASSLASGTEETQYF.

This clonotype was seen only a few times. This chain uses TRBV20-1 with TRBJ1-6; 8 nucleotides agree with TRBD1. The CDR3 is made up of 16 amino acids. Trimming removed 2 bases from V and 4 bases from J; junction bases left unmatched: 7. Per the germline V gene, CDR1 is DFQATT and CDR2 is SNEGSKA (reference sequence). The CDR3 region is CSARPAGGAYNSPLHF. The CDR3 DNA reads as TGCAGTGCTAGACCGGCAGGGGGCGCGTATAATTCACCCCTCCACTTT.

In its sample, this clonotype was seen many times. V gene TRBV29-1 combines with J gene TRBJ1-1, with a weak D call TRBD1 (6 bases). The germline V and J ends were trimmed by 6 bases and 8 bases, with 19 bases remaining between them. CDR3 length equals 13 residues. CDR1 is SQVTM, CDR2 ANQGSEA, per germline. As DNA, the CDR3 is TGCAGCGTCGCGGACAGCCCCCCAAGGGAAGCTTTCTTT. It is translated as CSVADSPPREAFF.

This clonotype was found many times. The chain uses TRBV5-1 and TRBJ2-3; 11 nucleotides line up with TRBD2. Germline-derived CDR1 and CDR2 are SGHRS and YFSETQ. The CDR3 has 15 amino acids. V shed 0 bases and J 5 bases; nucleotides not matched to a gene: 2. This CDR3 is CASSLGTSGRDTQYF. The CDR3 DNA reads TGCGCCAGCAGCTTGGGTACTAGCGGGAGAGATACGCAGTATTTT.

This sequence joins TRBV7-2 and TRBJ2-1; 9 positions match TRBD2. CDR3 length: 16 residues. Germline loops: CDR1 SGHTA, CDR2 FQGNSA. V was pared by 2 bases and J by 7 bases, with 9 bases of the junction left unmatched. CDR3 nucleotides: TGTGCCAGCAGCTTACTGGCGGGAGGGCCCGGTAATGAGCAGTTCTTC. It codes for CASSLLAGGPGNEQFF.

The chain recombines TRBV20-1 with TRBJ2-1; TRBD1 agrees at 7 bases. Per germline, CDR1 DFQATT and CDR2 SNEGSKA (reference sequence). This CDR3 is built from 15 residues. Losses at the gene ends were 3 bases for V and 0 bases for J; bases not matched to a gene: 5. The CDR3 region has the DNA TGCAGTGCTAGGGGCTACAGGGGCTCCTACAATGAGCAGTTCTTC. Protein sequence: CSARGYRGSYNEQFF.

This clonotype appeared many times. This sequence joins TRBV4-3 and TRBJ1-1, with D possibly TRBD1 on 6 matching bases. Trimming pared 3 bases from V and 3 bases from J, leaving 11 bases between. CDR3 size: 14 residues. Germline lookup yields CDR1 LGHNA and CDR2 YSLEER. The CDR3 DNA follows: TGCGCCAGCAGCCAGGGACATGGGGACACTGAAGCTTTCTTT. Translating it yields CASSQGHGDTEAFF.

This rearrangement joins TRBV5-1 to TRBJ2-3; perhaps D is TRBD1 or TRBD2 (5 bases each). In germline, CDR1 is SGHRS, CDR2 YFSETQ. The CDR3 length is 14 residues. V shed 4 bases and J shed 2 bases, with 11 bases lying between them. Written as DNA, the CDR3 is TGCGCCAGCAGCGGTGGGGGACCCACAGATACGCAGTATTTT. As protein: CASSGGGPTDTQYF.